The rows below give T cell receptor beta chains drawn from one sample of a study of human T cells and chemical hapten exposure. TCRdb re-derived calls from the RACE reads in MiXCR, one entry per CDR3 protein. The data hold about 54,000 distinct CDR3 sequences, with over 9.5% observed a single time. Here the sequenced sample was whole blood, taken in connection with sensitization to the hapten diphenylcyclopropenone (DPC). The receptor set was obtained from a woman between 45 and 60 years old with alopecia areata. Some clones in this sample may be carry-over from other donors' samples. Both conserved end residues are part of each CDR3. The order of the fields is clone size, V gene, J gene, D gene, CDR3 protein, CDR3 DNA. A D gene is named only where the DNA matches it firmly. Only some rows state a clone size, as once, few, many or a class for expanded clones.

size: NA
V: TRBV6-1
J: TRBJ2-7
D: NA
CDR3: CASSGLGYEQYF
DNA: TGTGCCAGCAGTGGCCTCGGTTACGAGCAGTACTTC

size: NA
V: TRBV7-2
J: TRBJ2-1
D: NA
CDR3: CASSNQGGHSYNEQFF
DNA: TGTGCCAGCTCGAACCAGGGGGGCCACTCCTACAATGAGCAGTTCTTC

size: NA
V: TRBV12-3/TRBV12-4
J: TRBJ2-2
D: TRBD1
CDR3: CASREQGARTGELFF
DNA: TGTGCCAGCAGGGAACAGGGGGCGCGCACCGGGGAGCTGTTTTTT

size: few
V: TRBV6-2/TRBV6-3
J: TRBJ2-7
D: TRBD1
CDR3: CASSFPGTESYEQYF
DNA: TGTGCCAGCAGTTTCCCCGGGACAGAGTCCTACGAGCAGTACTTC

size: NA
V: TRBV25-1
J: TRBJ2-2
D: NA
CDR3: CASGSLRGNTGELFF
DNA: TGTGCCAGCGGGAGCCTCCGGGGAAACACCGGGGAGCTGTTTTTT

size: many
V: TRBV5-5
J: TRBJ2-7
D: TRBD1
CDR3: CASSLTTGLFYEQYF
DNA: TGTGCCAGCAGCTTGACGACAGGGCTGTTCTACGAGCAGTACTTC

size: few
V: TRBV3-1
J: TRBJ1-2
D: NA
CDR3: CASSQALRGYTF
DNA: TGTGCCAGCAGCCAAGCCCTCCGTGGCTACACCTTC

size: NA
V: TRBV11-2
J: TRBJ1-4
D: NA
CDR3: CASSLAGAEKLFF
DNA: TGTGCCAGCAGCTTAGCAGGGGCCGAAAAACTGTTTTTT

size: few
V: TRBV10-1
J: TRBJ2-1
D: NA
CDR3: CASIRSYNEQFF
DNA: TGCGCCAGCATAAGGTCCTACAATGAGCAGTTCTTC

size: few
V: TRBV28
J: TRBJ1-5
D: NA
CDR3: CASSTGYRNQPQHF
DNA: TGTGCCAGCAGTACAGGGTATCGCAATCAGCCCCAGCATTTT

size: NA
V: TRBV10-3
J: TRBJ2-7
D: NA
CDR3: CAISDVGDYEQYF
DNA: TGTGCCATCAGCGATGTTGGGGACTACGAGCAGTACTTC

size: few
V: TRBV28
J: TRBJ2-2
D: NA
CDR3: CASSLFAGELFF
DNA: TGTGCCAGCAGTTTATTTGCTGGGGAGCTGTTTTTT

size: NA
V: TRBV4-2
J: TRBJ2-3
D: NA
CDR3: CASSQADTQYF
DNA: TGTGCCAGCAGCCAAGCAGATACGCAGTATTTT

size: many
V: TRBV18
J: TRBJ1-5
D: NA
CDR3: CASSPLAYGPSNQPQHF
DNA: TGTGCCAGCTCACCACTCGCCTATGGGCCTAGCAATCAGCCCCAGCATTTT

size: few
V: TRBV24-1
J: TRBJ1-4
D: TRBD1
CDR3: CATSVDRGGEEKLFF
DNA: TGTGCCACCAGTGTGGACAGGGGAGGAGAGGAAAAACTGTTTTTT

size: many
V: TRBV18
J: TRBJ1-1
D: TRBD1
CDR3: CASSGQQGAGEAFF
DNA: TGTGCCAGCTCAGGACAACAGGGGGCCGGTGAAGCTTTCTTT

size: NA
V: TRBV29-1
J: TRBJ2-3
D: TRBD1
CDR3: CSVPPGGSATTDTQYF
DNA: TGCAGCGTTCCACCAGGGGGTAGCGCCACTACAGATACGCAGTATTTT

size: few
V: TRBV10-1
J: TRBJ1-2
D: NA
CDR3: CASLGITGSGYTF
DNA: TGCGCCAGCTTGGGGATTACAGGGTCTGGCTACACCTTC

size: NA
V: TRBV7-2
J: TRBJ2-3
D: NA
CDR3: CASSRPWGTDTQYF
DNA: TGTGCCAGCAGCCGCCCCTGGGGCACAGATACGCAGTATTTT

size: many
V: TRBV5-5
J: TRBJ1-4
D: NA
CDR3: CASSLLGTNNEKLFF
DNA: TGTGCCAGCAGCTTGCTGGGGACAAATAATGAAAAACTGTTTTTT

size: many
V: TRBV29-1
J: TRBJ2-5
D: NA
CDR3: CSVGPQYF
DNA: TGCAGCGTGGGGCCCCAGTACTTC

size: many
V: TRBV5-6
J: TRBJ1-2
D: NA
CDR3: CASSFDNYGYTF
DNA: TGTGCCAGCAGCTTCGATAACTATGGCTACACCTTC

size: many
V: TRBV10-1
J: TRBJ1-1
D: TRBD1
CDR3: CASRDSGMSGEAFF
DNA: TGCGCCAGCCGGGACAGCGGTATGAGTGGTGAAGCTTTCTTT

size: few
V: TRBV28
J: TRBJ1-2
D: NA
CDR3: CASSLDVALYGYTF
DNA: TGTGCCAGCAGTCTAGATGTCGCTCTCTATGGCTACACCTTC

size: few
V: TRBV7-9
J: TRBJ2-3
D: NA
CDR3: CASSLGRLVADTQYF
DNA: TGTGCCAGCAGCTTAGGCCGACTAGTAGCAGATACGCAGTATTTT

size: few
V: TRBV7-9
J: TRBJ2-7
D: TRBD1
CDR3: CASSKRQGPYEQYF
DNA: TGTGCCAGCAGCAAACGACAGGGGCCCTACGAGCAGTACTTC

size: few
V: TRBV5-4
J: TRBJ2-2
D: NA
CDR3: CASSLGRGNTGELFF
DNA: TGTGCCAGCAGCTTGGGGCGGGGGAACACCGGGGAGCTGTTTTTT

size: NA
V: TRBV7-9
J: TRBJ1-1
D: NA
CDR3: CASSLDGSSSEAFF
DNA: TGTGCCAGCAGCTTAGACGGGTCTTCATCTGAAGCTTTCTTT

size: many
V: TRBV4-3
J: TRBJ2-1
D: TRBD2
CDR3: CASSQVGRGSNEQFF
DNA: TGCGCCAGCAGCCAAGTAGGGCGGGGGTCCAATGAGCAGTTCTTC

size: many
V: TRBV27
J: TRBJ1-6
D: TRBD1
CDR3: CASSPWTGVYNSPLHF
DNA: TGTGCCAGCAGTCCCTGGACAGGGGTGTATAATTCACCCCTCCACTTT

size: many
V: TRBV9
J: TRBJ1-4
D: TRBD1
CDR3: CASSVGTATNEKLFF
DNA: TGTGCCAGCAGCGTCGGGACAGCTACTAATGAAAAACTGTTTTTT

size: many
V: TRBV2
J: TRBJ1-2
D: NA
CDR3: CASSRTPFDYGYTF
DNA: TGTGCCAGCTCCCGGACGCCCTTTGACTATGGCTACACCTTC

size: few
V: TRBV10-3
J: TRBJ1-1
D: NA
CDR3: CACTEEGNTEAFF
DNA: TGTGCCTGCACCGAAGAGGGGAACACTGAAGCTTTCTTT

size: NA
V: TRBV5-1
J: TRBJ1-2
D: NA
CDR3: CASSVRGGGLHGYTF
DNA: TGCGCCAGCAGCGTAAGGGGTGGCGGCCTGCATGGCTACACCTTC

size: few
V: TRBV7-9
J: TRBJ2-1
D: NA
CDR3: CASSLAGTDEQFF
DNA: TGTGCCAGCAGCTTAGCTGGGACGGATGAGCAGTTCTTC

size: many
V: TRBV12-3/TRBV12-4
J: TRBJ2-3
D: TRBD2
CDR3: CASSLTSGTADTQYF
DNA: TGTGCCAGCAGTCTTACTAGCGGGACTGCAGATACGCAGTATTTT

size: few
V: TRBV6-5
J: TRBJ2-1
D: NA
CDR3: CASQSNNEQFF
DNA: TGTGCCAGCCAATCGAACAATGAGCAGTTCTTC

size: many
V: TRBV6-5
J: TRBJ1-2
D: TRBD1
CDR3: CASSYLGTGVHGYTF
DNA: TGTGCCAGCAGTTACTTGGGGACAGGGGTACATGGCTACACCTTC

size: NA
V: TRBV29-1
J: TRBJ2-5
D: NA
CDR3: CSVGAGAETQYF
DNA: TGCAGCGTTGGGGCGGGGGCTGAGACCCAGTACTTC